This T cell receptor beta chain was captured in a study of control samples from healthy donors and cancer patients (dated by TCRdb to 2018 to 2020). Note on this clone: This receptor's antigen is unknown. It has no much larger one-base neighbor in the sample; base qualities were not kept.

Libraries were built with the immunoSEQ multiplex PCR assay. In its TCRdb copy, this immuneACCESS table keeps in-frame sequences only and misses some clones. Where compared with another copy, unresolved V genes explain less than half of these, and the others have no known cause. The sample has about 130,000 clones on record, roughly 84% of them singletons. The ten largest clonotypes hold roughly 3.1% of the sample. Ends trimmed: V by 4 bases, J by 2 bases; bases unmatched to a gene: 10. The CDR3 goes from the cysteine to the phenylalanine over 16 residues. The entry retains the CDR3 DNA only, 48 bases that are in frame from base 1. In the germline V gene, CDR1 corresponds to SGHTA and CDR2 to FQGNSA.

The clonotype was recovered from a man aged 45-60 years in good health. Sample: blood. The chain was built from TRBV7-2 and TRBJ2-7; 8 nucleotides in the junction match TRBD1. The CDR3 protein is CASSYNTGGIPYEQYF. The sequenced DNA: TGTGCCAGCAGCTACAATACAGGGGGGATACCCTACGAGCAGTACTTC.